This T cell receptor (beta chain) comes out of a study of cytomegalovirus exposure and HLA in healthy donors. Primers included in the PCR were 60 Vbeta and 13 Jbeta primers. TCRdb keeps only in-frame clones here, not all; method: immunoSEQ multiplex PCR. The table records a few hundred thousand clones, around 80% of them present only once. Trimming at V came to 6 bases and at J to 0 bases, leaving 4 bases not matched to a gene. The CDR3 runs to 15 residues. Germline V CDR1 and CDR2: SNHLY, FYNNEI. Sequencing input: PBMCs. V usage is TRBV2 and J usage is TRBJ2-3; 9 bases agree with TRBD2. This sequence originates from a woman aged 55-69 years in good health and CMV-seropositive. Written as DNA, the CDR3 is TGTGCCAGCAGGGGAGCGGGAGGCAGCACAGATACGCAGTATTTT. This sequence encodes CASRGAGGSTDTQYF.